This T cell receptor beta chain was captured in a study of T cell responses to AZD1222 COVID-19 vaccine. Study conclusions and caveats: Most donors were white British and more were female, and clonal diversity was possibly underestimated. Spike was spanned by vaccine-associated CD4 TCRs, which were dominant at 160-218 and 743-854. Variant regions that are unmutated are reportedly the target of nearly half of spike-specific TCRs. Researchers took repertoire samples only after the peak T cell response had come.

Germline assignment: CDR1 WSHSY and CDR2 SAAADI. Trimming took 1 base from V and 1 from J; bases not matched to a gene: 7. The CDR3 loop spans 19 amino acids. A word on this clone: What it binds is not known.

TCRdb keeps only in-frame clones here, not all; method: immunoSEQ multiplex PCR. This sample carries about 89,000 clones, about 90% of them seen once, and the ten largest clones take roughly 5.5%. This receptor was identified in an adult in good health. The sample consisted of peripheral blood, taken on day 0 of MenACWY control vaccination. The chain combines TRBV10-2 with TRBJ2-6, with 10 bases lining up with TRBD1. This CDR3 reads CASSEYRTGGLSGANVLTF. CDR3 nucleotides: TGCGCCAGCAGTGAGTACCGGACAGGGGGTTTGTCTGGGGCCAACGTCCTGACTTTC.